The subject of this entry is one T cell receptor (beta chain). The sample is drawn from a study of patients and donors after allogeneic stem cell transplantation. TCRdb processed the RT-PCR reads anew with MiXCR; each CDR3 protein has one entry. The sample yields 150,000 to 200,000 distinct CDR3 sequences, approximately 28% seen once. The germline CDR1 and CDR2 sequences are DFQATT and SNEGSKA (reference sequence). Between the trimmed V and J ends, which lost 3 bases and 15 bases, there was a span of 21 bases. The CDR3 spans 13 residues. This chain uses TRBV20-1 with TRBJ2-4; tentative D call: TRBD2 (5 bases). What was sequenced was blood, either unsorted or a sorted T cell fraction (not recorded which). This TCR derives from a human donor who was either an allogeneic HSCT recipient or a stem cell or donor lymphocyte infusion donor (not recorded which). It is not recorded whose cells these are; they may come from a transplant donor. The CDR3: CSASAPLDTEWYF. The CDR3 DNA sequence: TGCAGTGCTAGTGCCCCACTAGATACGGAATGGTACTTC.